The next 31 T cell receptor beta chains were all read from a single sample in a study of CD8 T cells in Susac syndrome (dated by TCRdb to about 2019). Library construction relied on the immunoSEQ multiplex PCR assay. RNA was extracted using the RNeasy kit, and about 0.45 to 1 ug of the RNA was reverse transcribed with random hexamers. TCRdb took the public reads, trimmed them with fastp at Q25, ran MiXCR for clone calling and kept in-frame beta chains. Entries that share a CDR3 protein sequence are merged under the most common genes and DNA. This sample gives about 290,000 distinct CDR3 sequences in total; 89% of them show up just once. Roughly 0.17% of the sample is in the top ten clones. The specimen was CD8+ T cells from PBMCs. These receptors were collected from a human donor with multiple sclerosis.

The gene calls are TRBV28 and TRBJ2-7; 7 positions agree with TRBD1. There are 15 residues in the CDR3. Looked up from germline, CDR1 is MDHEN and CDR2 is SYDVKM. Trimming at V came to 5 bases and at J to 3 bases, leaving 10 bases not matched to a gene. The CDR3: CASSPSQTGFYEQYF. Here the CDR3 DNA reads TGTGCCAGCAGTCCCTCGCAGACAGGGTTCTACGAGCAGTACTTC.

This chain joins TRBV12-3 or TRBV12-4 and TRBJ1-2; TRBD1 might be the D (5 bases). Trimming cost V 7 bases and J 4 bases, with 10 bases left between them. The CDR3 runs to 12 residues. The CDR3 DNA reads as TGTGCCAGCATGGGGGAAGCCTATGGCTACACCTTC. Translated: CASMGEAYGYTF.

The chain employs TRBV6-4 and TRBJ1-1, with D possibly being TRBD1 (5 bases). Per the germline V gene, CDR1 is MRHNA and CDR2 is SNTAGT. The CDR3 runs to 14 residues. Trimming removed 6 bases from V and 4 bases from J, with 15 bases in between. The CDR3 sequence: CASSARGEGTEAFF. The CDR3 coding sequence is TGTGCCAGCAGCGCCCGGGGGGAAGGCACTGAAGCTTTCTTT.

The CDR3 DNA follows: TGTGCCAGCAGCGTAGGGATGGTAGATACGCAGTATTTT. Protein sequence: CASSVGMVDTQYF. The chain joins TRBV9 to TRBJ2-3; D is ambiguous. The V gene's germline CDR1 is SGDLS and CDR2 YYNGEE. V was trimmed by 0 bases and J by 5 bases, leaving 7 bases between them. This CDR3 is built from 13 residues. Full variable domain (remainder filled in from reference TRBV9 and TRBJ2-3): DSGVTQTPKHLITATGQRVTLRCSPRSGDLSVYWYQQSLDQGLQFLIQYYNGEERAKGNILERFSAQQFPDLHSELNLSSLELGDSALYFCASSVGMVDTQYFGPGTRLTVL.

The chain links TRBV7-9 to TRBJ2-2, with no clear D. Germline V gene sequence: CDR1 SEHNR, CDR2 FQNEAQ (reference sequence). The V end lost 2 bases, the J end lost 6 bases, and 7 bases lay between the germline ends. This CDR3 region has 13 residues. The CDR3 region has the DNA TGTGCCAGCAGCTTACTCGGGCCCGGGGAGCTGTTTTTT. This translates into CASSLLGPGELFF.

The rearrangement links TRBV6-1 to TRBJ1-5; the D gene is possibly TRBD1 (5 bases). CDR3 length equals 14 residues. Per the germline V gene, CDR1 is MNHNS and CDR2 is SASEGT. V lost 4 bases and J 7 bases, leaving 14 bases between the germline ends. The CDR3 sequence is CASSVPLTDQPQHF. The DNA for the CDR3 is TGTGCCAGCAGTGTACCGCTGACAGACCAGCCCCAGCATTTT.

The chain recombines TRBV4-3 with TRBJ2-7, with D maybe TRBD1 (5 bases). V was trimmed by 0 bases and J by 3 bases, leaving 12 bases between them. CDR3 length equals 15 residues. Germline lookup yields CDR1 LGHNA and CDR2 YSLEER. DNA for the CDR3: TGCGCCAGCAGCCAAGATTACCAGGGTTACTACGAGCAGTACTTC. It translates to CASSQDYQGYYEQYF.

CDR3 loop: CASSYSQRSSYEQYF. In nucleotides, the CDR3 is TGTGCCAGCAGCTATTCCCAGAGGAGCTCCTACGAGCAGTACTTC. The chain couples TRBV7-9 to TRBJ2-7, with D hard to call. Trimming shortened V by 4 bases and J by 0 bases, and 13 bases separated the two germline ends. Germline lookup yields CDR1 SEHNR and CDR2 FQNEAQ (reference sequence). The length of the CDR3 is 15 residues.

This rearrangement joins TRBV7-9 to TRBJ2-1, with D uncertain. This CDR3 has 13 residues. V was cut by 7 bases and J by 8 bases, with 15 bases left in between. CDR1 and CDR2 from the germline V gene are SEHNR and FQNEAQ (reference sequence). CDR3 nucleotide sequence: TGTGCCAGCATCTCTAGGAATTACGATGAGCAGTTCTTC. Translated: CASISRNYDEQFF. The full variable domain, its missing parts supplied by reference TRBV7-9 and TRBJ2-1, is DTGVSQNPRHKITKRGQNVTFRCDPISEHNRLYWYRQTLGQGPEFLTYFQNEAQLEKSRLLSDRFSAERPKGSFSTLEIQRTEQGDSAMYLCASISRNYDEQFFGPGTRLTVL.

This chain connects TRBV27 to TRBJ2-1, with D perhaps matching TRBD1 (5 bases). The CDR3 spans 14 residues. Trimming removed 2 bases at V and 1 base at J, with 6 bases between. From germline, CDR1 is MNHEY and CDR2 SMNVEV (reference sequence). The CDR3 DNA reads as TGTGCCAGCAGTTTACAGGGTTCCTACAATGAGCAGTTCTTC. It encodes CASSLQGSYNEQFF.

The chain carries TRBV6-2 or TRBV6-3 and TRBJ2-3; D might be TRBD1 (6 bases). The CDR3 length is 14 residues. V gave up 7 bases and J gave up 4 bases, with 15 bases separating them. Germline values: CDR1 MNHEY, CDR2 SVGEGT. For the CDR3, the DNA is TGTGCCAGCAACCCACAGGGCGAAGCAGATACGCAGTATTTT. Protein product: CASNPQGEADTQYF.

This chain uses TRBV6-5 with TRBJ2-5; TRBD2 agrees at 11 bases. The CDR3 has 14 residues. Germline V gene lookup returns CDR1 MNHEY and CDR2 SVGAGI. The trim removed 6 bases at V and 4 bases at J, leaving 4 bases unmatched. CDR3: CASRRLAGIETQYF. The CDR3 coding sequence is TGTGCCAGCAGAAGACTAGCGGGAATAGAGACCCAGTACTTC.

This clonotype was recorded only once. V gene TRBV23-1 combines with J gene TRBJ2-2, with D unclear. TRBV23-1 is filed as an ORF, its function uncertain. The CDR3 contains 13 residues. The V gene lost 2 bases and the J gene lost 8 bases, with 9 bases spanning the gap. The CDR3 here is CASSQNHKGELFF. CDR3 DNA: TGCGCCAGCAGTCAAAACCACAAAGGGGAGCTGTTTTTT.

The chain employs TRBV20-1 and TRBJ2-1, with no clear D. The CDR3 is made up of 12 amino acids. Germline CDR1 reads DFQATT; CDR2 reads SNEGSKA (reference sequence). The V end was cut by 1 base, the J end by 5 bases, with 6 bases between. CDR3 residues: CSARGGDNEQFF. The CDR3 DNA sequence: TGCAGTGCTAGAGGCGGAGACAATGAGCAGTTCTTC.

The V gene is TRBV30, the J gene TRBJ1-6; no definite D call. Per the germline V gene, CDR1 is GTSNPN and CDR2 is SVGIG (reference sequence). The V end was cut by 3 bases, the J end by 2 bases, with 8 bases between. CDR3 size: 14 residues. The CDR3 nucleotides read TGTGCCTGGAGCGGAATGACCTATAATTCACCCCTCCACTTT. Translating gives CAWSGMTYNSPLHF.

The V gene is TRBV9, the J gene TRBJ1-3; D is undetermined. The germline V gene has CDR1 SGDLS and CDR2 YYNGEE. The V end was cut by 4 bases, the J end by 0 bases, with 11 bases between. The CDR3 extends over 15 amino acids. CDR3 sequence reads: CASSPGRISGNTIYF. The CDR3 DNA sequence: TGTGCCAGCAGCCCCGGCAGGATCTCTGGAAACACCATATATTTT.

This chain joins TRBV15 and TRBJ2-3, with 9 bases lining up with TRBD2. Germline V CDR1 and CDR2: LNHNV, YYDKDF (reference sequence). V gave up 0 bases and J gave up 2 bases; unmatched junction bases: 3. The CDR3 runs to 16 residues. The CDR3 region is CATSREGLAYTDTQYF. The CDR3 DNA follows: TGTGCCACCAGCAGAGAGGGACTAGCCTACACAGATACGCAGTATTTT. Looking up the rest from reference TRBV15 and TRBJ2-3 gives the full variable domain: DAMVIQNPRYQVTQFGKPVTLSCSQTLNHNVMYWYQQKSSQAPKLLFHYYDKDFNNEADTPDNFQSRRPNTSFCFLDIRSPGLGDTAMYLCATSREGLAYTDTQYFGPGTRLTVL.

The rearrangement joins TRBV25-1 to TRBJ1-4; D call uncertain. The ends were cut back, 4 bases at V and 10 bases at J, with 7 bases in the middle. Germline-derived CDR1 and CDR2 are MGHDK and SYGVNS. This CDR3 is built from 11 residues. The CDR3 coding sequence is TGTGCCAGCAGTGTATCCGTAAAACTGTTTTTT. Residues: CASSVSVKLFF.

The chain recombines TRBV7-9 with TRBJ2-7, with 7 bases aligning to TRBD2. Germline CDR1 SEHNR, CDR2 FQNEAQ (reference sequence). The CDR3 has 14 amino acids. The J segment lost 2 bases and the V segment lost 0 bases, leaving 1 base of the junction unmatched. The CDR3 reads CASSLALAAYEQYF. CDR3 bases: TGTGCCAGCAGCTTAGCCCTAGCGGCCTACGAGCAGTACTTC.

The rearrangement joins TRBV6-5 to TRBJ1-1; D is perhaps TRBD1 (6 bases). V lost 0 bases and J lost 3, with 23 bases in between. CDR1 is MNHEY, CDR2 SVGAGI, per germline. This CDR3 has 19 residues. CDR3 loop: CASSYSIPGAGESHTEAFF. CDR3 DNA sequence: TGTGCCAGCAGTTACTCGATCCCAGGGGCAGGGGAGAGTCACACTGAAGCTTTCTTT.

With regard to this clonotype: One end of the junction does not line up with germline, which may come from a read error. V is TRBV4-2 and J is TRBJ2-2; the match to TRBD2 covers 8 bases. Germline CDR1 and CDR2: LGHNA and YNFKEQ. CDR3 length equals 17 residues. CDR3 in amino acids: CASSQDQGSGNAGELFF. CDR3 sequence (DNA): TGTGCCAGCAGCCAAGATCAAGGTAGCGGGAACGCCGGGGAGCTGTTTTTT.

The chain has TRBV5-4 and TRBJ2-3; no clear D. CDR3 size: 13 residues. Germline V gene lookup returns CDR1 SGHNT and CDR2 YYREEE (reference sequence). Deletions cut 3 bases from V and 2 bases from J, with 7 bases between. CDR3 coding DNA: TGTGCCAGCAGCTCTCCGTTCACAGATACGCAGTATTTT. Residues: CASSSPFTDTQYF.

The chain employs TRBV7-9 and TRBJ2-3; D gene unclear. The CDR3 has 13 residues. V shed 3 bases and J shed 11 bases, with 15 bases lying between them. The germline gives CDR1 SEHNR, CDR2 FQNEAQ (reference sequence). As DNA, the CDR3 is TGTGCCAGCAGCTTCCTGGACGGCTCTAGGCAGTATTTT. Amino acids: CASSFLDGSRQYF.

This chain connects TRBV28 to TRBJ1-1; 8 nucleotides match TRBD1. The V gene end was trimmed by 10 bases and the J gene end by 1 base; junction bases not matched to a gene: 11. This CDR3 has 15 amino acids. CDR1 is MDHEN and CDR2 is SYDVKM in the germline V gene. Written as DNA, the CDR3 is TGTGCCACCAACCCGACAGGGGCCTGGAACACTGAAGCTTTCTTT. This translates into CATNPTGAWNTEAFF.

V is TRBV28 and J is TRBJ1-2, with no clear D. Germline V lookup: CDR1 MDHEN, CDR2 SYDVKM. V was pared by 3 bases and J by 2 bases, with 13 bases between. There are 15 residues in the CDR3. The CDR3 DNA is TGTGCCAGCAGTTTTCATAGGAACAGAAACTATGGCTACACCTTC. Translating gives CASSFHRNRNYGYTF.

V is TRBV9 and J is TRBJ1-2; D call uncertain. Germline V gene data show CDR1 as SGDLS and CDR2 as YYNGEE. This CDR3 has 14 amino acids. The germline V and J ends were trimmed by 0 bases and 0 bases, with 6 bases remaining between them. The CDR3 DNA reads as TGTGCCAGCAGCGTAGCTTCCTCTAACTATGGCTACACCTTC. Its protein product is CASSVASSNYGYTF. The full variable domain, its missing parts supplied by reference TRBV9 and TRBJ1-2, is DSGVTQTPKHLITATGQRVTLRCSPRSGDLSVYWYQQSLDQGLQFLIQYYNGEERAKGNILERFSAQQFPDLHSELNLSSLELGDSALYFCASSVASSNYGYTFGSGTRLTVV.

CDR3 loop: CASRHSGTRVHNEQFF. CDR3 nucleotide sequence: TGTGCCAGCAGACATAGCGGAACCCGAGTACACAATGAGCAGTTCTTC. The chain is built from TRBV7-8 and TRBJ2-1, with a weak D call TRBD2 (6 bases). CDR1 SGHVS and CDR2 FQNEAQ come from the germline V gene. CDR3 size: 16 residues. V lost 6 bases and J lost 5, with 20 bases in between.

This chain connects TRBV28 to TRBJ2-3; TRBD2 matches at 10 bases. CDR3 length equals 16 residues. V was pared by 5 bases and J by 3 bases, with 8 bases of the junction left unmatched. Germline-derived CDR1 and CDR2 are MDHEN and SYDVKM. CDR3 DNA: TGTGCCAGCAGTGCCCCCAGCGGGAGGGCGACAGATACGCAGTATTTT. It translates to CASSAPSGRATDTQYF.

The CDR3 region is CASSYFQGGTDTQYF. The DNA for the CDR3 is TGTGCCAGCAGTTACTTCCAGGGTGGTACAGATACGCAGTATTTT. The rearrangement joins TRBV6-2 or TRBV6-3 to TRBJ2-3; possible D gene TRBD1, 5 bases. V was trimmed by 1 base and J by 3 bases, leaving 11 bases between them. Germline values: CDR1 MNHEY, CDR2 SVGEGT. The CDR3 consists of 15 residues.

The chain uses TRBV7-9 and TRBJ2-7; TRBD1 matches 9 bases. CDR1 is SEHNR, CDR2 FQNEAQ, per germline (reference sequence). The junction had 12 bases not matched to a gene; V was cut back by 5 bases and J by 7 bases. CDR3 length: 15 residues. CDR3 region: CASSPLPTGGVEQYF. CDR3 DNA sequence: TGTGCCAGCAGCCCTCTCCCTACAGGGGGCGTGGAGCAGTACTTC.

The rearrangement uses TRBV28 and TRBJ2-2, with TRBD2 matching over 7 bases. The CDR3 is 14 residues long. Germline trimming cut 3 bases from V and 4 bases from J; bases unmatched to any gene: 2. Per germline, CDR1 MDHEN and CDR2 SYDVKM. The CDR3 region has the DNA TGTGCCAGCAGTTTGAGCGGGATCACCGGGGAGCTGTTTTTT. Its protein is CASSLSGITGELFF. Full variable domain (outside the CDR3, taken from reference TRBV28 and TRBJ2-2): DVKVTQSSRYLVKRTGEKVFLECVQDMDHENMFWYRQDPGLGLRLIYFSYDVKMKEKGDIPEGYSVSREKKERFSLILESASTNQTSMYLCASSLSGITGELFFGEGSRLTVL.